These 7 T cell receptor beta chains were all obtained from the same sample, sequenced in a study of regulatory T cells in long-lasting Graves disease. As to time point: newly diagnosed GD, antithyroid drugs for less than 3 months. After RNA was extracted from PBMCs, the TCR library was made from it. With iRepertoire HTBI primers and Arm-PCR of CDR3 regions, TCR beta libraries were built. TCRdb passed the multiplex PCR reads through MiXCR, listing each CDR3 protein once. The sample contains 350,000 to 550,000 distinct CDR3 sequences, approximately 14% of which appear only once. This sample also appeared in a second study, on T cells in Graves' hyperthyroidism and ophthalmopathy.

This sample comprised peripheral blood mononuclear cells (PBMCs), obtained at new diagnosis, from a patient treated with antithyroid drugs. These receptors were obtained from a woman in her forties or fifties with Graves disease.

This clonotype was counted many times. This rearrangement joins TRBV11-2 to TRBJ2-5; D uncertain. CDR3 size: 12 residues. Germline V gene lookup returns CDR1 SGHAT and CDR2 FQNNGV. V lost 5 bases to trimming and J lost 6 bases, with 10 bases between them. CDR3 residues: CASSGELKTQYF. For the CDR3, the DNA is TGTGCCAGCAGCGGAGAGCTGAAGACCCAGTACTTC.

This clonotype appeared many times. The genes are TRBV6-5 and TRBJ1-2; D gene uncertain. The germline V and J ends were trimmed by 2 bases and 4 bases, with 8 bases remaining between them. CDR3 length: 13 amino acids. Germline V lookup: CDR1 MNHEY, CDR2 SVGAGI. The CDR3 here is CASSYTDGYGYTF. The CDR3 nucleotides read TGTGCCAGCAGTTACACGGACGGCTATGGCTACACCTTC.

The V call is TRBV4-3, the J call TRBJ1-4, with D possibly TRBD1 on 5 matching bases. Per germline, CDR1 LGHNA and CDR2 YSLEER. The V end was cut by 1 base, the J end by 7 bases, with 13 bases between. The CDR3 contains 15 residues. The CDR3 region has the DNA TGCGCCAGCAGCCAAGTCTCGGGTCAGGGTGAAAAACTGTTTTTT. This sequence encodes CASSQVSGQGEKLFF.

About this clonotype itself: Given a much more abundant clone one base away, this may be a read error. The chain joins TRBV30 to TRBJ2-7; D is possibly TRBD2 (6 bases). The CDR3 extends over 18 amino acids. CDR1 is GTSNPN, CDR2 SVGIG, per germline (reference sequence). Deletions cut 0 bases from V and 0 bases from J, with 21 bases between. In DNA form, the CDR3 reads TGTGCCTGGAGTGTAAACCCCTGGATCGCCGGGGGCTCCTACGAGCAGTACTTC. This codes for CAWSVNPWIAGGSYEQYF.

This clonotype was observed many times. The rearrangement links TRBV9 to TRBJ1-1; D unclear. The germline V gene has CDR1 SGDLS and CDR2 YYNGEE. Between the trimmed V and J ends, which lost 2 bases and 3 bases, there was a span of 11 bases. This CDR3 comprises 14 residues. The CDR3 DNA reads as TGTGCCAGCAGCGTTCAGGCCATGGACACTGAAGCTTTCTTT. Protein sequence: CASSVQAMDTEAFF.

This clonotype was seen just once. The genes are TRBV7-3 and TRBJ2-2; 12 bases align to TRBD1. After removal of 3 bases from V and 6 bases from J, the junction contained 11 bases not matched to a gene. The CDR3 consists of 18 residues. Per germline, CDR1 SGHTA and CDR2 FQGTGA. As DNA, the CDR3 is TGTGCCAGCAGCTTTCCTACCGGGACAGGGGGCCCGGCCGGGGAGCTGTTTTTT. Translation: CASSFPTGTGGPAGELFF.

The chain employs TRBV3-1 and TRBJ1-2; the D is unclear. The CDR3 contains 14 residues. The germline V gene encodes CDR1 LGHDT and CDR2 YNNKEL (reference sequence). V was cut by 2 bases and J by 3 bases, with 10 bases left in between. The CDR3 region has the DNA TGTGCCAGCAGCCAACGAGGGCTCGACTATGGCTACACCTTC. Amino acids: CASSQRGLDYGYTF.